The 6 T cell receptor beta chains reported below all come from one sample, sequenced in a study of cytomegalovirus exposure and HLA in healthy donors. Primers included in the PCR were 60 Vbeta and 13 Jbeta primers. The table came from immunoSEQ multiplex PCR; TCRdb's copy has only in-frame clones and leaves some out. The sample has under 200,000 clones; approximately 86% are singletons. The sample consisted of PBMCs. The receptor set was obtained from a woman under 40 in good health and CMV-seronegative.

The rearrangement joins TRBV6-5 to TRBJ2-7, with TRBD2 matching over 10 bases. V shed 1 base and J 4 bases; nucleotides not matched to a gene: 4. The length of the CDR3 is 15 residues. Germline CDR1 MNHEY, CDR2 SVGAGI. The CDR3 reads CASSYYTSGIYEQYF. Written as DNA, the CDR3 is TGTGCCAGCAGTTACTATACTAGCGGGATTTACGAGCAGTACTTC.

The V and J genes are TRBV5-1 and TRBJ2-5; 12 nucleotides match TRBD2. This CDR3 has 14 amino acids. In germline, CDR1 is SGHRS, CDR2 YFSETQ. V gave up 4 bases and J gave up 4 bases; unmatched junction bases: 2. The CDR3 reads CASSPGLAGETQYF. In nucleotides, the CDR3 is TGCGCCAGCAGCCCGGGACTAGCGGGAGAGACCCAGTACTTC.

V usage is TRBV6-1 and J usage is TRBJ2-1, with TRBD2 as a possible D gene (5 bases). CDR3 length: 14 residues. Germline loops: CDR1 MNHNS, CDR2 SASEGT. Trimming shortened V by 7 bases and J by 7 bases, and 17 bases separated the two germline ends. CDR3 region: CASNRGGPRNEQFF. The CDR3 region has the DNA TGTGCCAGCAACCGCGGCGGGCCGAGGAATGAGCAGTTCTTC.

The chain couples TRBV5-4 to TRBJ2-1, with TRBD2 matching 9 bases. Germline V gene data show CDR1 as SGHNT and CDR2 as YYREEE (reference sequence). V lost 4 bases to trimming and J lost 2 bases; unmatched junction nucleotides: 13. CDR3 size: 18 residues. The CDR3 DNA reads as TGTGCCAGCAGCCCCGGGCCCCTAGCGGGGCACACCTACAATGAGCAGTTCTTC. This gives the protein CASSPGPLAGHTYNEQFF.

This clone was detected only a few times. The V and J genes are TRBV18 and TRBJ2-1; 9 bases align to TRBD2. Trimming at V came to 5 bases and at J to 6 bases, leaving 14 bases not matched to a gene. CDR1 is KGHSH, CDR2 LQKENI, per germline. CDR3 length equals 17 residues. The CDR3 reads CASSSAGGAGGLNEQFF. CDR3 sequence (DNA): TGTGCCAGCTCATCTGCCGGGGGAGCGGGGGGCCTCAATGAGCAGTTCTTC.

This clone has only a few counts. The chain combines TRBV28 with TRBJ2-5, with D maybe TRBD2 (6 bases). Trimming left V 6 bases short and J 11 bases short, with 19 bases between. Per the germline V gene, CDR1 is MDHEN and CDR2 is SYDVKM. This CDR3 region has 13 residues. CDR3 residues: CASSHSSGDEQYF. Written as DNA, the CDR3 is TGTGCCAGCAGCCATTCGTCGGGGGATGAGCAGTACTTC.